Each of the 15 T cell receptor beta chains below was sequenced from the same sample in a study of CD8 T cells in ankylosing spondylitis. The study, taken as a whole, reports: Among TCR beta sequences, a motif of fewer than 10 highly homologous variants appeared characteristic of ankylosing spondylitis blood.

These receptors lack a known antigen. Each CDR3 protein gets one entry after TCRdb re-called the 5' RACE reads with MiXCR. The sample records a few hundred thousand distinct CDR3 sequences, about 13% being singletons. Sequencing input: blood, either unsorted or a sorted T cell fraction (not recorded which). Source of these receptors: a male donor with ankylosing spondylitis.

This clonotype showed up just a few times. This rearrangement joins TRBV5-5 to TRBJ2-5, with 9 nucleotides matching TRBD1. Trimming cost V 2 bases and J 5 bases; bases outside gene matches: 13. The CDR3 runs to 17 residues. Germline V lookup: CDR1 SGHKS, CDR2 YYEKEE (reference sequence). The CDR3 nucleotides are TGTGCCAGCAGCTTTAACCCCGGGACAGGGACGAGGGAGACCCAGTACTTC. It translates to CASSFNPGTGTRETQYF.

This rearrangement joins TRBV9 to TRBJ2-1; 11 nucleotides match TRBD2. V lost 5 bases to trimming and J lost 6 bases; unmatched junction nucleotides: 4. Per the germline V gene, CDR1 is SGDLS and CDR2 is YYNGEE. The CDR3 is 14 amino acids. The CDR3 nucleotides are TGTGCCAGCAGAGGGACTAGCGGACCCAATGAGCAGTTCTTC. Protein: CASRGTSGPNEQFF.

V and J are TRBV2 and TRBJ1-5; tentative D call: TRBD1 (5 bases). V lost 1 base, J lost 7 bases, and 8 bases lay in between. The V gene's germline CDR1 is SNHLY and CDR2 FYNNEI. The CDR3 is 13 amino acids. This chain's CDR3 is CASSEDRFQPQHF. The CDR3 region has the DNA TGTGCCAGCAGTGAAGACAGGTTCCAGCCCCAGCATTTT.

This clonotype was seen more than once but under ten times. This rearrangement joins TRBV10-3 to TRBJ2-7; 8 nucleotides agree with TRBD1. This CDR3 contains 15 residues. V was clipped by 4 bases and J by 3 bases; unmatched bases: 8. The germline V gene has CDR1 ENHRY and CDR2 SYGVKD. The CDR3 sequence is CAISGTGTGGYEQYF. In nucleotides, the CDR3 is TGTGCCATCAGTGGAACCGGGACAGGCGGCTACGAGCAGTACTTC.

The genes are TRBV7-8 and TRBJ1-2; D is perhaps TRBD1 (6 bases). The CDR3 contains 18 residues. Per the germline V gene, CDR1 is SGHVS and CDR2 is FQNEAQ. Trimming shortened V by 0 bases and J by 3 bases, and 20 bases separated the two germline ends. CDR3 in amino acids: CASSLATGGLEEDYGYTF. CDR3 in DNA: TGTGCCAGCAGCTTAGCGACCGGGGGCTTGGAAGAAGACTATGGCTACACCTTC.

The chain combines TRBV5-1 with TRBJ2-5; a weak D match, TRBD1 (5 bases). This CDR3 region has 15 residues. Trimming removed 0 bases from V and 1 base from J, with 10 bases in between. CDR1 is SGHRS, CDR2 YFSETQ, per germline. The CDR3 DNA reads as TGCGCCAGCAGCTTGGGCCCTCAGGGCCAAGAGACCCAGTACTTC. As protein: CASSLGPQGQETQYF. Looking up the rest from reference TRBV5-1 and TRBJ2-5 gives the full variable domain: KAGVTQTPRYLIKTRGQQVTLSCSPISGHRSVSWYQQTPGQGLQFLFEYFSETQRNKGNFPGRFSGRQFSNSRSEMNVSTLELGDSALYLCASSLGPQGQETQYFGPGTRLLVL.

This chain links TRBV7-8 with TRBJ1-4, with unresolved D. The CDR3 consists of 14 residues. V dropped 3 bases and J dropped 2 bases, with 7 bases sitting between them. The germline V gene encodes CDR1 SGHVS and CDR2 FQNEAQ. The CDR3 DNA sequence: TGTGCCAGCAGCTTCTTGGAGACTAATGAAAAACTGTTTTTT. Translating gives CASSFLETNEKLFF.

The J gene is TRBJ2-1, the V gene TRBV18; tentative D call: TRBD2 (6 bases). V dropped 5 bases and J dropped 7 bases, with 15 bases sitting between them. This CDR3 has 14 amino acids. Germline V lookup: CDR1 KGHSH, CDR2 LQKENI. CDR3 amino acids: CASSSRTGANEQFF. The CDR3 nucleotides are TGTGCCAGCTCATCAAGGACGGGAGCGAATGAGCAGTTCTTC.

This chain joins TRBV11-2 and TRBJ1-4; D is unclear. Trimming removed 4 bases from V and 4 bases from J, with 13 bases in between. The length of the CDR3 is 15 residues. CDR1 SGHAT and CDR2 FQNNGV come from the germline V gene. In DNA, the CDR3 is TGTGCCAGCAGCTACGACGACACGGGTAATGAAAAACTGTTTTTT. Translation gives CASSYDDTGNEKLFF.

CDR3 in DNA: TGTGCCAGCAGCTTAGCTAGGGATGAGCAGTTCTTC. Its translation: CASSLARDEQFF. The genes are TRBV7-2 and TRBJ2-1, with D unclear. The CDR3 is 12 amino acids. Germline assignment: CDR1 SGHTA and CDR2 FQGNSA. V lost 0 bases and J 8 bases, leaving 5 bases between the germline ends.

The chain recombines TRBV6-2 or TRBV6-3 with TRBJ1-5; possibly TRBD1 for D (5 bases). The germline V gene encodes CDR1 MNHEY and CDR2 SVGEGT. This CDR3 is built from 14 residues. V shed 10 bases and J shed 6 bases, with 19 bases lying between them. CDR3 coding DNA: TGTGCCACCACGCCACAATCAGACAGTCAGCCCCAGCATTTT. Protein product: CATTPQSDSQPQHF.

V usage is TRBV5-5 and J usage is TRBJ1-5; no clear D gene. The germline V and J ends were trimmed by 4 bases and 0 bases, with 17 bases remaining between them. This CDR3 spans 17 amino acids. Per germline, CDR1 SGHKS and CDR2 YYEKEE (reference sequence). CDR3 in amino acids: CASSPVFGGYSNQPQHF. The CDR3 DNA follows: TGTGCCAGCAGCCCAGTATTTGGAGGTTATAGCAATCAGCCCCAGCATTTT. Together with reference TRBV5-5 and TRBJ1-5, the CDR3 gives the full variable domain: DAGVTQSPTHLIKTRGQQVTLRCSPISGHKSVSWYQQVLGQGPQFIFQYYEKEERGRGNFPDRFSARQFPNYSSELNVNALLLGDSALYLCASSPVFGGYSNQPQHFGDGTRLSIL.

The chain combines TRBV7-9 with TRBJ1-2, with TRBD1 matching over 9 bases. The CDR3 length is 16 residues. The ends lost 4 bases at V and 5 bases at J; junction bases unmatched: 11. The germline V gene has CDR1 SEHNR and CDR2 FQNEAQ (reference sequence). For the CDR3, the DNA is TGTGCCAGCAGCTCAGGACAGGGGCGCTCCCGATATGGCTACACCTTC. Encoded protein: CASSSGQGRSRYGYTF.

This clonotype was picked up many times. This rearrangement joins TRBV6-1 to TRBJ1-5, with TRBD1 as a possible D gene (6 bases). Germline V lookup: CDR1 MNHNS, CDR2 SASEGT. The CDR3 spans 15 residues. The V end lost 6 bases, the J end lost 2 bases, and 14 bases lay between the germline ends. CDR3 protein: CASSDGTPRNQPQHF. CDR3 sequence (DNA): TGTGCCAGCAGCGACGGGACACCACGCAATCAGCCCCAGCATTTT.

This chain uses TRBV30 with TRBJ2-7, with D unresolved. The CDR3 length is 16 residues. In germline, CDR1 is GTSNPN, CDR2 SVGIG (reference sequence). The ends were cut back, 2 bases at V and 0 bases at J, with 17 bases in the middle. The CDR3 loop is CAWSPFGQSYSYEQYF. Here the CDR3 DNA reads TGTGCCTGGAGTCCCTTTGGGCAGTCATACTCCTACGAGCAGTACTTC.